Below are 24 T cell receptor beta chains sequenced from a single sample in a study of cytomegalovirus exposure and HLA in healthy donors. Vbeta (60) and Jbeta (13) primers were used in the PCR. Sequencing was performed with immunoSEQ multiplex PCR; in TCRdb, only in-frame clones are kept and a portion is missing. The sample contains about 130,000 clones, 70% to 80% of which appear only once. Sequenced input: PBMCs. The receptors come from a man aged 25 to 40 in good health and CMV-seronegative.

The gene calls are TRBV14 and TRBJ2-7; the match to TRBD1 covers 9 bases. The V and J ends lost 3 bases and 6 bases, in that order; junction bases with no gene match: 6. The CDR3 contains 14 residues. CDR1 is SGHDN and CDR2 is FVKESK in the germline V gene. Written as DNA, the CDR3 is TGTGCCAGCAGCCATCGGGACAGGGCCGGCGAGCAGTACTTC. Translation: CASSHRDRAGEQYF.

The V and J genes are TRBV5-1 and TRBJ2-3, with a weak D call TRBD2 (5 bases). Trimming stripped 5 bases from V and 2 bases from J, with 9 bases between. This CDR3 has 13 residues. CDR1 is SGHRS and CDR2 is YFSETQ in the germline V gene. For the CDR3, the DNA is TGCGCCAGCAGGAGCGGTGACACAGATACGCAGTATTTT. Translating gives CASRSGDTDTQYF.

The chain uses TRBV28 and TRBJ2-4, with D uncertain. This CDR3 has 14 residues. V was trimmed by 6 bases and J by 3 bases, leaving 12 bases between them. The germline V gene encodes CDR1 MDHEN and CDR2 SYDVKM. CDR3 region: CASSSGGDKNIQYF. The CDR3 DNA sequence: TGTGCCAGCAGCTCCGGTGGTGACAAAAACATTCAGTACTTC.

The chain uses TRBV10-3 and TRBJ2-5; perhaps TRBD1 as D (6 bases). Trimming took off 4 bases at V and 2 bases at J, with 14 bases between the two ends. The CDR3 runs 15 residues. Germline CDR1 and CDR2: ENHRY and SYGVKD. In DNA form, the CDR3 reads TGTGCCATCAGTGGAATTCAGGGGATTCAAGAGACCCAGTACTTC. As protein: CAISGIQGIQETQYF.

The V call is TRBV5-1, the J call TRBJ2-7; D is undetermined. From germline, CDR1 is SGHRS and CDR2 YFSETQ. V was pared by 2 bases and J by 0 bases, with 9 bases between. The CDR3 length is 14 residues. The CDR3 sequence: CASSFTVSSYEQYF. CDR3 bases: TGCGCCAGCAGCTTTACGGTGAGCTCCTACGAGCAGTACTTC.

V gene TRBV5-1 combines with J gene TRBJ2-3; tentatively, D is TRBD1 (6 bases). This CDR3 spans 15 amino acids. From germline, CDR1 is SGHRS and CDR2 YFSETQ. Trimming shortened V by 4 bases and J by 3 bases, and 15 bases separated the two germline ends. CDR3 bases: TGCGCCAGCAGCGTACAGGGTTTCGGGACAGATACGCAGTATTTT. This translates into CASSVQGFGTDTQYF.

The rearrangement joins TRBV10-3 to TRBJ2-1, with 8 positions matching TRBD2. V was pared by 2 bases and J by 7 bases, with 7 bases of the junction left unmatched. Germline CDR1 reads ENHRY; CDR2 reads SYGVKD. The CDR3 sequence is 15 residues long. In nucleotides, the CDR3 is TGTGCCATCAGTGAGGGCAGCGGGGGCCTTAATGAGCAGTTCTTC. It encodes CAISEGSGGLNEQFF.

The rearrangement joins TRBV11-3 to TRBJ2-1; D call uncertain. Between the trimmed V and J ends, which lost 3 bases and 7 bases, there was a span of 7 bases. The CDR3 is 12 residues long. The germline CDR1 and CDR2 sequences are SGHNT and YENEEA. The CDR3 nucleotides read TGTGCCAGCAGCTTGTCCGTAAATGAGCAGTTCTTC. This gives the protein CASSLSVNEQFF. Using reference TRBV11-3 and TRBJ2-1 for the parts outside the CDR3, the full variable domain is EAGVVQSPRYKIIEKKQPVAFWCNPISGHNTLYWYLQNLGQGPELLIRYENEEAVDDSQLPKDRFSAERLKGVDSTLKIQPAELGDSAVYLCASSLSVNEQFFGPGTRLTVL.

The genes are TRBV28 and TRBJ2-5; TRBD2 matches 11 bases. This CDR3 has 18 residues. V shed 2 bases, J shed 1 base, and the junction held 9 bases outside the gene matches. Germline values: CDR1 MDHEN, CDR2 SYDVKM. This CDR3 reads CASSLPGTSGTSQETQYF. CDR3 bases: TGTGCCAGCAGTTTACCCGGGACTAGCGGAACCAGCCAAGAGACCCAGTACTTC.

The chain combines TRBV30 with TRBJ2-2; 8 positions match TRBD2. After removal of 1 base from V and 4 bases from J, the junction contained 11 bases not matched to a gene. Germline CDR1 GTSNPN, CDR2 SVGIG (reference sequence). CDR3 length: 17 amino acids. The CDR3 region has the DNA TGTGCCTGGAGTGGGATGACGGGAGGGGGTGGCACCGGGGAGCTGTTTTTT. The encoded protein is CAWSGMTGGGGTGELFF. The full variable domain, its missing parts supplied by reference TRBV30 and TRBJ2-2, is SQTIHQWPATLVQPVGSPLSLECTVEGTSNPNLYWYRQAAGRGLQLLFYSVGIGQISSEVPQNLSASRPQDRQFILSSKKLLLSDSGFYLCAWSGMTGGGGTGELFFGEGSRLTVL.

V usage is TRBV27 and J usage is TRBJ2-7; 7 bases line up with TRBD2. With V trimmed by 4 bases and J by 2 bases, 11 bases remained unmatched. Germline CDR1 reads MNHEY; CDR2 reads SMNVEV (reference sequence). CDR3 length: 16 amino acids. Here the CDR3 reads CASSSSWGEGTYEQYF. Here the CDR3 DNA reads TGTGCCAGCAGTTCCAGCTGGGGGGAGGGCACCTACGAGCAGTACTTC.

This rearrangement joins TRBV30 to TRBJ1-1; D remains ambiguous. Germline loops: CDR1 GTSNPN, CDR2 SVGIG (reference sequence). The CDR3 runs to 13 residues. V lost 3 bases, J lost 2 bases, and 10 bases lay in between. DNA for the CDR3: TGTGCCTGGAGGTTACAGATAAACACTGAAGCTTTCTTT. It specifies CAWRLQINTEAFF. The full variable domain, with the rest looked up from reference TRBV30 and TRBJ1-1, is SQTIHQWPATLVQPVGSPLSLECTVEGTSNPNLYWYRQAAGRGLQLLFYSVGIGQISSEVPQNLSASRPQDRQFILSSKKLLLSDSGFYLCAWRLQINTEAFFGQGTRLTVV.

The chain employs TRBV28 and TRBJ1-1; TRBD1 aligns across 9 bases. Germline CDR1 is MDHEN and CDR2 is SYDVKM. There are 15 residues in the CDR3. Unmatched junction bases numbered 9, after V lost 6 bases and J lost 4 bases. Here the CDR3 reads CASRLGTTGGTEAFF. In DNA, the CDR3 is TGTGCCAGCAGGTTGGGGACGACAGGGGGCACTGAAGCTTTCTTT.

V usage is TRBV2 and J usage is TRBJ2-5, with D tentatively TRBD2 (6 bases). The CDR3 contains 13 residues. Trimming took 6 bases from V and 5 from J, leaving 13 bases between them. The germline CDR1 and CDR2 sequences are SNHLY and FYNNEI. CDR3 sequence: CASRSDYRETQYF. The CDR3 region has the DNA TGTGCCAGCAGATCGGACTATCGGGAGACCCAGTACTTC. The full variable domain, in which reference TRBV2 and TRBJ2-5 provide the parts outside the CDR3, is EPEVTQTPSHQVTQMGQEVILRCVPISNHLYFYWYRQILGQKVEFLVSFYNNEISEKSEIFDDQFSVERPDGSNFTLKIRSTKLEDSAMYFCASRSDYRETQYFGPGTRLLVL.

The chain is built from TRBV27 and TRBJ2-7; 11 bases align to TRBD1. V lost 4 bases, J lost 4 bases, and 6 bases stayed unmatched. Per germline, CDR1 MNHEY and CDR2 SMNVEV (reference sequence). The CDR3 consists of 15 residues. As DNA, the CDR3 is TGTGCCAGCAGTTACCGGGACAGGGGGGATTACGAGCAGTACTTC. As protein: CASSYRDRGDYEQYF.

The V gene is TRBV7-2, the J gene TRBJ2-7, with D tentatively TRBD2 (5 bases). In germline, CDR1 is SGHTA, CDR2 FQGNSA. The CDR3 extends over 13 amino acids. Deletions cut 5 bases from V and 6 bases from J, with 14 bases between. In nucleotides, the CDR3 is TGTGCCAGCAGCCAAGGCCGGACTTCCGAGCAGTACTTC. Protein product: CASSQGRTSEQYF.

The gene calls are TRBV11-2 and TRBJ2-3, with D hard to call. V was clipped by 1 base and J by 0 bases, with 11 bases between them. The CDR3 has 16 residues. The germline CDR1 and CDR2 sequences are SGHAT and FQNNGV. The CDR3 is CASSLGADTSTDTQYF. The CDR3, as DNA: TGTGCCAGCAGCTTAGGGGCAGATACTAGCACAGATACGCAGTATTTT. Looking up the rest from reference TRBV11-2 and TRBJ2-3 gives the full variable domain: EAGVAQSPRYKIIEKRQSVAFWCNPISGHATLYWYQQILGQGPKLLIQFQNNGVVDDSQLPKDRFSAERLKGVDSTLKIQPAKLEDSAVYLCASSLGADTSTDTQYFGPGTRLTVL.

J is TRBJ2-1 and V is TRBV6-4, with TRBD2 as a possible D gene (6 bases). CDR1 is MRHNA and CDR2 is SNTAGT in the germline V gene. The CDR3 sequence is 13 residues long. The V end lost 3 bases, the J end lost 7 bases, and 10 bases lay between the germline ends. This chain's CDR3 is CASSEEGWNEQFF. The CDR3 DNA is TGTGCCAGCAGTGAGGAGGGATGGAATGAGCAGTTCTTC.

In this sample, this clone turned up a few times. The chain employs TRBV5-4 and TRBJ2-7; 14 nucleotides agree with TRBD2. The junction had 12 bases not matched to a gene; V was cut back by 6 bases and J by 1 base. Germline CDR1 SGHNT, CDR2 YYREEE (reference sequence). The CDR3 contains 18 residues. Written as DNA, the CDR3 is TGTGCCAGCACCAATAGGGAGACTAGCGGGAGGGCTTCCTACGAGCAGTACTTC. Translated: CASTNRETSGRASYEQYF.

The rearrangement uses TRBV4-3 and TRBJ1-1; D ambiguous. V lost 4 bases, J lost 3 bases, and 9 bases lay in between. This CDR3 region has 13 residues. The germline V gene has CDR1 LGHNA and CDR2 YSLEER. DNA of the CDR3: TGCGCCAGCAGCCCTCGGGGAGACACTGAAGCTTTCTTT. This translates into CASSPRGDTEAFF.

The chain's CDR3 is CASSEFPTSGSVNIQYF. The CDR3 bases are TGCGCCAGCAGTGAGTTCCCGACTAGCGGGAGTGTAAACATTCAGTACTTC. V usage is TRBV10-2 and J usage is TRBJ2-4; TRBD2 aligns across 12 bases. The CDR3 is 17 residues long. Germline V gene sequence: CDR1 WSHSY, CDR2 SAAADI. The trim removed 1 base at V and 6 bases at J, leaving 7 bases unmatched.

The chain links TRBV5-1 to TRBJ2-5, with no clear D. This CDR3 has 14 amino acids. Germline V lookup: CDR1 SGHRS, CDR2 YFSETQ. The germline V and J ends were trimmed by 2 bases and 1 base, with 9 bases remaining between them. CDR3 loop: CASSFAALQETQYF. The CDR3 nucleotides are TGCGCCAGCAGCTTCGCGGCACTCCAAGAGACCCAGTACTTC. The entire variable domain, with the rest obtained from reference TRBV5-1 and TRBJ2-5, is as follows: KAGVTQTPRYLIKTRGQQVTLSCSPISGHRSVSWYQQTPGQGLQFLFEYFSETQRNKGNFPGRFSGRQFSNSRSEMNVSTLELGDSALYLCASSFAALQETQYFGPGTRLLVL.

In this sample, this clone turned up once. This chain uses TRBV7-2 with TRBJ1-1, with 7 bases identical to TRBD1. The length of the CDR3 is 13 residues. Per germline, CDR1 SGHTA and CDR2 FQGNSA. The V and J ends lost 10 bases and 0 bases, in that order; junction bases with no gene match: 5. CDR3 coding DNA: TGTGCCACCCTGACAGGGATGAACACTGAAGCTTTCTTT. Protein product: CATLTGMNTEAFF.

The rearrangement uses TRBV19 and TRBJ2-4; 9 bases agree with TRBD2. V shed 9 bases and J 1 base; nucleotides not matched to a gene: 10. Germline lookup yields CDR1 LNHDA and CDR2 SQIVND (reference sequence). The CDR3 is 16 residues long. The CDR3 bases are TGTGCCAGCAACCCCCGCGGGAGGGGGGCCAAAAACATTCAGTACTTC. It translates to CASNPRGRGAKNIQYF.